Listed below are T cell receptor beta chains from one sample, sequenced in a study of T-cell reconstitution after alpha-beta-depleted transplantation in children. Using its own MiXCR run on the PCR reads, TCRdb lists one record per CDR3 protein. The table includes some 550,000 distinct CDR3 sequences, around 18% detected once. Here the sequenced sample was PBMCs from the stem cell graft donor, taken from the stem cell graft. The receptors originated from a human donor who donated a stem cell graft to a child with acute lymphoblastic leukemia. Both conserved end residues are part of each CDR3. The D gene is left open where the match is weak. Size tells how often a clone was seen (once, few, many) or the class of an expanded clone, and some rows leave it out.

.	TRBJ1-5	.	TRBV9	CASSVGGVSNQPQHF
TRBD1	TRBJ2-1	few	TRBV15	CATSPNRGTVNEQFF
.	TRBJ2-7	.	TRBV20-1	CSARDRELADGYEQYF
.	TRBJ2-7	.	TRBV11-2	CASSPRTTRYEQYF
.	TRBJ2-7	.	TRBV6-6	CASSYSNGYGQYF
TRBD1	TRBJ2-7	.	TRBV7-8	CASSLEGDRGSYEQYF
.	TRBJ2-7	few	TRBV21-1	CASSNPGQGPSYEQYF
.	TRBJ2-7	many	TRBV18	CASSRGGRGYEQYF
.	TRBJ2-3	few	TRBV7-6	CASSLRPGRGTDTQYF
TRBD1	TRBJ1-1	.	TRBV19	CASSSRTGMDTEAFF
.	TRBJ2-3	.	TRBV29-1	CSADGASAFTDTQYF
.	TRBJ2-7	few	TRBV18	CASSPGAGNEQYF
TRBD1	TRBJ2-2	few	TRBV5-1	CASTGTGEYTGELFF
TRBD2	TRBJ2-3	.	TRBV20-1	CSGWVAGGDTQYF
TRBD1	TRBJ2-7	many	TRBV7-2	CASSLDRGQNEQYF
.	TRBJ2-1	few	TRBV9	CASSVRRAGGTYNEQFF
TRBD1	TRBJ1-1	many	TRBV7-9	CASSPTDRVPEAFF
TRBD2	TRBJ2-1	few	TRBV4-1	CASSQVAGNEQFF
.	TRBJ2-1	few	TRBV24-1	CATTGTSTPNEQFF
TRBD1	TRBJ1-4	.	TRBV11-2	CASSVTGEGEKLFF
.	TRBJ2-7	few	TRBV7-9	CASSSWTDPNYEQYF
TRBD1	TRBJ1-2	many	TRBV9	CASSEQGITGYTF
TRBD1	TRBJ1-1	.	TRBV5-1	CASSWSTGVAEAFF
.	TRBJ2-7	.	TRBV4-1	CASSQVGRMNEQYF
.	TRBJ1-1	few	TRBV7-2	CASSWWGRGENTEAFF
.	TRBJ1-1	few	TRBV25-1	CARPGLPQGAFF
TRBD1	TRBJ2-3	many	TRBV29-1	CSVEGDRVTDTQYF
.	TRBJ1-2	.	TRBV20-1	CSASGGGYTF
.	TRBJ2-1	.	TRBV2	CASSDQGDEQFF
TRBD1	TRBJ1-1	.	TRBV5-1	CASSLAAGGTEAFF
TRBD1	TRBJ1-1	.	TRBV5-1	CASSLAGGRSTEAFF
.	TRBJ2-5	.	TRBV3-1	CASSQGIRTPSGTQYF
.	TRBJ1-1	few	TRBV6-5	CASSYIMAGENTEAFF
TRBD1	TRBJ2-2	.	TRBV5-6	CASSLDPFQGVGELFF
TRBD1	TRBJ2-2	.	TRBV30	CAWIQGVNTGELFF
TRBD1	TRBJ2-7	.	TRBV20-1	CSARGLIQGSGYEQYF